The TCR beta chain described here comes from a study of cytomegalovirus exposure and HLA in healthy donors. This PCR relied on a set of 60 Vbeta primers and 13 Jbeta primers. Profiling relied on immunoSEQ multiplex PCR, and the TCRdb table lists in-frame clones only, not all of them. The sample includes fewer than 150,000 clones. Germline V lookup: CDR1 MNHEY, CDR2 SMNVEV (reference sequence). This CDR3 has 16 residues. V lost 3 bases, J lost 2 bases, and 9 bases stayed unmatched. Sample: PBMCs. The rearrangement joins TRBV27 to TRBJ1-1; TRBD1 matches 7 bases. The sequence was collected from a man aged 18 to 35 in good health and CMV-seronegative. The CDR3 spells CASSLKRTGVNTEAFF. The CDR3 bases are TGTGCCAGCAGTTTGAAGAGGACAGGCGTCAACACTGAAGCTTTCTTT.